Following are 10 T cell receptor beta chains from one sample sequenced in a study of shared clonotypes between healthy human individuals. Generated by immunoSEQ multiplex PCR, the TCRdb table keeps only in-frame clones and is missing some. The data hold fewer than 2.5 million clones, with 90% to 95% observed a single time. The sequenced sample consisted of naive CD4+ T cells from PBMCs. This sample's subset: CD45RA+ positively selected. The receptors were gathered from a man younger than 35 in good health. Some clones in this sample may be carry-over from other donors' samples.

The CDR3: CASSSQLGGEQFF. CDR3 DNA: TGCGCCAGCAGCTCCCAACTAGGTGGTGAGCAGTTCTTC. This rearrangement joins TRBV5-1 to TRBJ2-1; a weak D match, TRBD2 (5 bases). The CDR3 has 13 amino acids. The V gene's germline CDR1 is SGHRS and CDR2 YFSETQ. Trimming removed 3 bases at V and 9 bases at J, with 13 bases between.

Regarding this clone: A junction boundary mismatches the germline segment, possibly from a read error. The rearrangement links TRBV11-2 to TRBJ2-6; the D gene is possibly TRBD1 (5 bases). The germline V gene encodes CDR1 SGHAT and CDR2 FQNNGV. This CDR3 contains 14 residues. DNA for the CDR3: TGTGCCAGCACCAGAGCCCCTGGGGCCAACGTCCTGATTTTC. It codes for CASTRAPGANVLIF.

This clone was detected only once. The V call is TRBV27, the J call TRBJ1-1, with D hard to call. CDR3 length: 15 amino acids. Per the germline V gene, CDR1 is MNHEY and CDR2 is SMNVEV (reference sequence). Trimming pared 6 bases from V and 5 bases from J, leaving 19 bases between. CDR3 residues: CASRVNRGRLTEAFF. The CDR3 nucleotides are TGTGCCAGCAGGGTTAATAGAGGCAGGCTGACTGAAGCTTTCTTT.

This chain links TRBV5-1 with TRBJ2-7; 14 bases map to TRBD2. The CDR3 is 17 amino acids. V shed 4 bases, J shed 5 bases, and the junction held 11 bases outside the gene matches. Germline CDR1 SGHRS, CDR2 YFSETQ. CDR3 in amino acids: CASSKGLAGVQIHEQYF. DNA of the CDR3: TGCGCCAGCAGCAAGGGACTAGCGGGAGTTCAGATCCACGAGCAGTACTTC.

Concerning this clone itself: The sample has other DNA sequences that encode this CDR3 too. This chain links TRBV6-6 with TRBJ2-3; D unclear. The CDR3 sequence is 15 residues long. Germline-derived CDR1 and CDR2 are MNHNY and SVGAGI (reference sequence). V was pared by 2 bases and J by 0 bases, with 9 bases between. The CDR3 loop is CASSYPRSSTDTQYF. DNA of the CDR3: TGTGCCAGCAGTTACCCCCGCTCTAGCACAGATACGCAGTATTTT.

The rearrangement joins TRBV28 to TRBJ2-7; D is perhaps TRBD2 (6 bases). From germline, CDR1 is MDHEN and CDR2 SYDVKM. V was shortened by 6 bases and J by 3 bases, with 18 bases between the two germline ends. This CDR3 is built from 15 residues. Written as DNA, the CDR3 is TGTGCCAGCAGCCCTCATAGCGGACTATACTACGAGCAGTACTTC. It is translated as CASSPHSGLYYEQYF.

As concerns this clone: The identical CDR3 is also encoded by other nucleotide sequences in the sample. This sequence joins TRBV28 and TRBJ1-1; no clear D. The CDR3 runs 12 residues. Germline V gives CDR1 MDHEN, CDR2 SYDVKM. V lost 1 base and J lost 4, with 4 bases in between. The CDR3 DNA sequence: TGTGCCAGCAGTTTATCGGCCACTGAAGCTTTCTTT. Translated: CASSLSATEAFF.

The chain has TRBV27 and TRBJ2-2; D not resolved. Trimming removed 7 bases at V and 0 bases at J, with 15 bases between. Germline CDR1 is MNHEY and CDR2 is SMNVEV (reference sequence). CDR3 length: 16 residues. The CDR3 nucleotides are TGTGCCAGCAACCCCCTTGGGTCCCCGAACACCGGGGAGCTGTTTTTT. Its translation is CASNPLGSPNTGELFF.

The chain uses TRBV7-2 and TRBJ1-2; 9 bases are shared with TRBD1. From germline, CDR1 is SGHTA and CDR2 FQGNSA. The CDR3 totals 16 residues. The trim removed 5 bases at V and 5 bases at J, leaving 12 bases unmatched. The CDR3 is CASSPSPGTGMYGYTF. CDR3 coding DNA: TGTGCCAGCAGCCCTTCCCCCGGGACAGGGATGTATGGCTACACCTTC.

The genes are TRBV10-3 and TRBJ1-5; no clear D. The CDR3 runs to 13 residues. V gave up 0 bases and J gave up 8 bases, with 8 bases separating them. Germline V gene sequence: CDR1 ENHRY, CDR2 SYGVKD. This CDR3 reads CAISESGGEPQHF. Written as DNA, the CDR3 is TGTGCCATCAGTGAGTCAGGAGGAGAGCCCCAGCATTTT.